Sequencing of this T cell receptor beta chain was carried out in a study of T-cell memory formation after mild COVID-19. About the research overall: TCR clusters mostly belonged to single donors. Study findings and constraints: Pre-infection memory harbored some responding clones, suggesting cross-reactive memory joined. CD8+ contracting clones occupied EMRA, while CD4+ ones occupied mainly CM and EM.

Constant-segment primers served in 5'RACE that generated TCR alpha and TCR beta cDNA libraries bearing sample barcodes and UMIs. TCRdb re-called the 5' RACE reads with MiXCR, one entry per CDR3 protein. The repertoire includes roughly 120,000 distinct CDR3 sequences, 16% of them detected once, and over 11% sits in the top ten. This clonotype was seen more than once but under ten times. Its antigen is not identified. The CDR3 consists of 14 residues. V shed 7 bases and J 9 bases; nucleotides not matched to a gene: 11. Germline-derived CDR1 and CDR2 are SGHTA and FQGNSA. This sequence was found in an adult woman who had mild COVID-19 (a few samples of this study predate the infection). Cell type and time point are not known. The chain employs TRBV7-2 and TRBJ2-1; 8 bases line up with TRBD2. The sample taken for sequencing was PBMCs or a T cell subset sorted from them (not recorded which). DNA of the CDR3: TGTGCCAGCACTCCTGTGGGACTAGGCGGTGAGCAGTTCTTC. Residues: CASTPVGLGGEQFF.